Listed below are T cell receptor beta chains from one sample, sequenced in a study of CD8 T cells in ankylosing spondylitis. TCRdb independently ran MiXCR on the 5' RACE reads; one entry per CDR3 protein. The sample shows approximately 290,000 distinct CDR3 sequences, about 20% of them seen only once. The sample comprised blood, either unsorted or a sorted T cell fraction (not recorded which). The receptors were gathered from a female donor with ankylosing spondylitis or in good health (not recorded which). Both conserved end residues are part of each CDR3. The order of the fields is J gene, clone size, D gene, V gene, CDR3 length, CDR3 protein, CDR3 DNA. The D gene is left open where the match is weak. The size field is filled for only some rows; it gives once, few, many or a size class.

j_gene: TRBJ2-4
abundance: .
d_gene: TRBD2
v_gene: TRBV5-1
len: 13
CDR3aa: CASSLGLANIQYF
CDR3nt: TGCGCCAGCAGCTTGGGACTAGCAAACATTCAGTACTTC

j_gene: TRBJ2-3
abundance: few
d_gene: .
v_gene: TRBV7-9
len: 15
CDR3aa: CASSPRDFPTDTQYF
CDR3nt: TGTGCCAGCAGCCCCCGGGACTTTCCCACAGATACGCAGTATTTT

j_gene: TRBJ2-3
abundance: .
d_gene: .
v_gene: TRBV4-3
len: 14
CDR3aa: CASSQAGDAYTQYF
CDR3nt: TGCGCCAGCAGCCAAGCGGGCGACGCTTATACGCAGTATTTT

j_gene: TRBJ1-5
abundance: .
d_gene: TRBD1
v_gene: TRBV19
len: 14
CDR3aa: CASSSGQSNQPQHF
CDR3nt: TGTGCCAGTAGTTCGGGACAGAGCAATCAGCCCCAGCATTTT

j_gene: TRBJ2-5
abundance: .
d_gene: .
v_gene: TRBV9
len: 15
CDR3aa: CASSVAGGGEETQYF
CDR3nt: TGTGCCAGCAGCGTAGCAGGCGGAGGGGAAGAGACCCAGTACTTC

j_gene: TRBJ2-4
abundance: .
d_gene: TRBD2
v_gene: TRBV20-1
len: 15
CDR3aa: CSAAAGGATKNIQYF
CDR3nt: TGCAGTGCCGCAGCCGGGGGGGCGACCAAAAACATTCAGTACTTC

j_gene: TRBJ2-7
abundance: .
d_gene: TRBD1
v_gene: TRBV5-1
len: 16
CDR3aa: CASSLRGTGNPYEQYF
CDR3nt: TGCGCCAGCAGCTTACGCGGGACAGGGAACCCCTACGAGCAGTACTTC

j_gene: TRBJ2-1
abundance: few
d_gene: TRBD2
v_gene: TRBV7-3
len: 14
CDR3aa: CASSLRGLADKQFF
CDR3nt: TGTGCCAGCAGCTTAAGGGGACTAGCGGATAAGCAGTTCTTC

j_gene: TRBJ1-5
abundance: .
d_gene: .
v_gene: TRBV19
len: 15
CDR3aa: CASRVQIYSNQPQHF
CDR3nt: TGTGCCAGTAGGGTCCAGATATATAGCAATCAGCCCCAGCATTTT

j_gene: TRBJ2-1
abundance: few
d_gene: .
v_gene: TRBV4-2
len: 14
CDR3aa: CASCPGNLYNEQFF
CDR3nt: TGTGCCAGCTGTCCGGGCAATTTGTACAATGAGCAGTTCTTC

j_gene: TRBJ2-7
abundance: many
d_gene: TRBD2
v_gene: TRBV20-1
len: 13
CDR3aa: CSARVAGVNEQYF
CDR3nt: TGCAGTGCTAGAGTAGCGGGAGTGAACGAGCAGTACTTC

j_gene: TRBJ2-7
abundance: few
d_gene: TRBD2
v_gene: TRBV3-1
len: 16
CDR3aa: CASSQEWRESSYEQYF
CDR3nt: TGTGCCAGCAGCCAAGAATGGCGGGAGAGCTCCTACGAGCAGTACTTC

j_gene: TRBJ2-3
abundance: .
d_gene: .
v_gene: TRBV18
len: 15
CDR3aa: CASSPGPSVTDTQYF
CDR3nt: TGTGCCAGCTCACCAGGCCCTTCGGTTACAGATACGCAGTATTTT

j_gene: TRBJ2-1
abundance: .
d_gene: TRBD2
v_gene: TRBV29-1
len: 13
CDR3aa: CSVGSTREGEQFF
CDR3nt: TGCAGCGTTGGAAGTACGAGGGAGGGAGAGCAGTTCTTC

j_gene: TRBJ2-7
abundance: few
d_gene: .
v_gene: TRBV7-9
len: 15
CDR3aa: CASSLIGWQSYEQYF
CDR3nt: TGTGCCAGCAGCTTAATAGGGTGGCAGTCCTACGAGCAGTACTTC

j_gene: TRBJ2-3
abundance: .
d_gene: TRBD2
v_gene: TRBV20-1
len: 15
CDR3aa: CSASGTSDSTDTQYF
CDR3nt: TGCAGTGCTTCCGGGACTAGCGATAGTACAGATACGCAGTATTTT

j_gene: TRBJ2-7
abundance: few
d_gene: .
v_gene: TRBV2
len: 14
CDR3aa: CASGSAGRGREQYF
CDR3nt: TGTGCCAGCGGGTCGGCAGGACGGGGTCGCGAGCAGTACTTC

j_gene: TRBJ2-3
abundance: .
d_gene: .
v_gene: TRBV6-1
len: 15
CDR3aa: CASSEQGHSTDTQYF
CDR3nt: TGTGCCAGCAGTGAGCAGGGGCATAGCACAGATACGCAGTATTTT

j_gene: TRBJ2-5
abundance: many
d_gene: .
v_gene: TRBV29-1
len: 14
CDR3aa: CSVANTGSQETQYF
CDR3nt: TGCAGCGTTGCCAACACAGGGAGCCAAGAGACCCAGTACTTC

j_gene: TRBJ2-6
abundance: .
d_gene: .
v_gene: TRBV3-1
len: 15
CDR3aa: CASTRRGGGANVLTF
CDR3nt: TGTGCCAGCACCCGAAGGGGTGGAGGGGCCAACGTCCTGACTTTC

j_gene: TRBJ2-1
abundance: .
d_gene: .
v_gene: TRBV2
len: 13
CDR3aa: CASSEDWGNEQFF
CDR3nt: TGTGCCAGCAGTGAAGATTGGGGGAATGAGCAGTTCTTC

j_gene: TRBJ2-5
abundance: few
d_gene: .
v_gene: TRBV5-1
len: 14
CDR3aa: CASSFRNYQETQYF
CDR3nt: TGCGCCAGCAGCTTTCGAAACTACCAAGAGACCCAGTACTTC

j_gene: TRBJ1-1
abundance: .
d_gene: .
v_gene: TRBV6-1
len: 14
CDR3aa: CASSPDKPNTEAFF
CDR3nt: TGTGCCAGCAGCCCAGACAAGCCGAACACTGAAGCTTTCTTT

j_gene: TRBJ1-5
abundance: .
d_gene: .
v_gene: TRBV7-9
len: 14
CDR3aa: CASSSTTGNQPQHF
CDR3nt: TGTGCCAGCAGCTCCACCACAGGCAATCAGCCCCAGCATTTT

j_gene: TRBJ2-2
abundance: .
d_gene: TRBD2
v_gene: TRBV10-3
len: 16
CDR3aa: CAIRPGTSGNTGELFF
CDR3nt: TGTGCCATCAGACCAGGGACTAGCGGTAACACCGGGGAGCTGTTTTTT

j_gene: TRBJ1-5
abundance: few
d_gene: TRBD1
v_gene: TRBV6-1
len: 13
CDR3aa: CASRTGGFQPQHF
CDR3nt: TGTGCCAGTCGGACAGGGGGCTTTCAGCCCCAGCATTTT

j_gene: TRBJ2-3
abundance: .
d_gene: .
v_gene: TRBV27
len: 13
CDR3aa: CASRASSTDTQYF
CDR3nt: TGTGCCAGCAGGGCGTCTAGCACTGATACGCAGTATTTT

j_gene: TRBJ2-3
abundance: .
d_gene: TRBD2
v_gene: TRBV3-1
len: 15
CDR3aa: CASSPSRAGGISQYF
CDR3nt: TGTGCCAGCAGCCCCTCCCGAGCGGGAGGGATATCGCAGTATTTT

j_gene: TRBJ2-1
abundance: few
d_gene: .
v_gene: TRBV12-3/TRBV12-4
len: 16
CDR3aa: CASSLSGFGIGNEQFF
CDR3nt: TGTGCCAGCAGTTTATCCGGATTCGGAATAGGGAATGAGCAGTTCTTC

j_gene: TRBJ2-3
abundance: once
d_gene: .
v_gene: TRBV4-3
len: 14
CDR3aa: CASSQVPNTDTQYF
CDR3nt: TGCGCCAGCAGCCAAGTCCCTAACACAGATACGCAGTATTTT

j_gene: TRBJ2-2
abundance: few
d_gene: TRBD2
v_gene: TRBV15
len: 15
CDR3aa: CATSSWTSGTGELFF
CDR3nt: TGTGCCACCAGCAGCTGGACTAGCGGGACCGGGGAGCTGTTTTTT

j_gene: TRBJ2-2
abundance: .
d_gene: .
v_gene: TRBV5-1
len: 14
CDR3aa: CASSFYPDTGELFF
CDR3nt: TGCGCCAGCAGCTTCTACCCGGACACCGGGGAGCTGTTTTTT

j_gene: TRBJ2-7
abundance: .
d_gene: TRBD1
v_gene: TRBV15
len: 15
CDR3aa: CATSVRDRDSYEQYF
CDR3nt: TGTGCCACCAGCGTCCGGGACAGGGATAGCTACGAGCAGTACTTC

j_gene: TRBJ1-1
abundance: few
d_gene: .
v_gene: TRBV20-1
len: 16
CDR3aa: CSASALRGHLNTEAFF
CDR3nt: TGCAGTGCTAGTGCTCTTCGCGGACACTTGAACACTGAAGCTTTCTTT

j_gene: TRBJ2-1
abundance: many
d_gene: TRBD1
v_gene: TRBV7-9
len: 14
CDR3aa: CASSPRQGEAEQFF
CDR3nt: TGTGCCAGCAGCCCTAGACAGGGAGAGGCTGAGCAGTTCTTC

j_gene: TRBJ2-7
abundance: many
d_gene: .
v_gene: TRBV12-3/TRBV12-4
len: 12
CDR3aa: CATGAGTYEQYF
CDR3nt: TGTGCCACCGGGGCGGGGACCTACGAGCAGTACTTC

j_gene: TRBJ1-1
abundance: .
d_gene: .
v_gene: TRBV30
len: 12
CDR3aa: CAWSKANTEAFF
CDR3nt: TGTGCCTGGAGTAAAGCGAACACTGAAGCTTTCTTT

j_gene: TRBJ2-5
abundance: .
d_gene: .
v_gene: TRBV6-6
len: 12
CDR3aa: CASSYSTETQYF
CDR3nt: TGTGCCAGCAGTTACTCCACGGAGACCCAGTACTTC

j_gene: TRBJ1-3
abundance: .
d_gene: .
v_gene: TRBV12-3/TRBV12-4
len: 16
CDR3aa: CASSPPGLTSGNTIYF
CDR3nt: TGTGCCAGCAGTCCCCCGGGACTGACCTCTGGAAACACCATATATTTT

j_gene: TRBJ2-5
abundance: many
d_gene: .
v_gene: TRBV6-5
len: 15
CDR3aa: CASSYRGRGQETQYF
CDR3nt: TGTGCCAGCAGTTACCGGGGCAGGGGCCAAGAGACCCAGTACTTC

j_gene: TRBJ2-1
abundance: few
d_gene: TRBD2
v_gene: TRBV27
len: 14
CDR3aa: CASRSAGGRNEQFF
CDR3nt: TGTGCCAGCAGATCAGCGGGAGGTCGAAATGAGCAGTTCTTC

j_gene: TRBJ2-7
abundance: few
d_gene: TRBD1
v_gene: TRBV20-1
len: 15
CDR3aa: CSASRAAGGLYEQYF
CDR3nt: TGCAGTGCTAGTAGGGCGGCAGGGGGCCTGTACGAGCAGTACTTC

j_gene: TRBJ2-1
abundance: .
d_gene: .
v_gene: TRBV12-3/TRBV12-4
len: 15
CDR3aa: CASSLGGLWDNEQFF
CDR3nt: TGTGCCAGCAGTTTAGGTGGTCTCTGGGACAATGAGCAGTTCTTC

j_gene: TRBJ2-5
abundance: few
d_gene: TRBD2
v_gene: TRBV20-1
len: 14
CDR3aa: CSARAGLALETQYF
CDR3nt: TGCAGTGCTAGAGCAGGACTAGCACTGGAGACCCAGTACTTC

j_gene: TRBJ2-1
abundance: .
d_gene: TRBD2
v_gene: TRBV24-1
len: 13
CDR3aa: CATPSGRAFEQFF
CDR3nt: TGTGCCACCCCCAGCGGGAGGGCTTTTGAGCAGTTCTTC